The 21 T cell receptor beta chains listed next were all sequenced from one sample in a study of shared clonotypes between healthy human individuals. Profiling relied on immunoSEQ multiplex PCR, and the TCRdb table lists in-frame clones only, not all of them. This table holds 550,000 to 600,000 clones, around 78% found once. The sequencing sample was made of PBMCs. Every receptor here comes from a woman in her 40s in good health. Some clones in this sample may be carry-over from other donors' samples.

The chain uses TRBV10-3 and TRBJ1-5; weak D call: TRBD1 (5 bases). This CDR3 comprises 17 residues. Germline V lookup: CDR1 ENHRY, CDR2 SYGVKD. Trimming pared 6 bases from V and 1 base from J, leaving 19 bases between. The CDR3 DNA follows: TGTGCCATCAGCGGCGGGCAGGGTCTTGGGAGCAATCAGCCCCAGCATTTT. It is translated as CAISGGQGLGSNQPQHF.

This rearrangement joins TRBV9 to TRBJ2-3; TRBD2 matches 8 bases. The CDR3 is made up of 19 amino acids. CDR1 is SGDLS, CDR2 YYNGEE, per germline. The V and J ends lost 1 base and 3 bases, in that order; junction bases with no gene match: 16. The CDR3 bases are TGTGCCAGCAGCGTAACTCTGGGGGATCGAGGCGGGAGGACAGATACGCAGTATTTT. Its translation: CASSVTLGDRGGRTDTQYF. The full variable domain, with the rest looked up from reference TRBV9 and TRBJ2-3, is DSGVTQTPKHLITATGQRVTLRCSPRSGDLSVYWYQQSLDQGLQFLIQYYNGEERAKGNILERFSAQQFPDLHSELNLSSLELGDSALYFCASSVTLGDRGGRTDTQYFGPGTRLTVL.

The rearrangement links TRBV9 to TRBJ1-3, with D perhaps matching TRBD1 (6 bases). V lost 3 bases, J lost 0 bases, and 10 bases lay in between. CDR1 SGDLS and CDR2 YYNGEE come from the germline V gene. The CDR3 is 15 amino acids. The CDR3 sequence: CASSALRGSGNTIYF. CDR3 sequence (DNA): TGTGCCAGCAGCGCCCTCAGGGGCTCTGGAAACACCATATATTTT.

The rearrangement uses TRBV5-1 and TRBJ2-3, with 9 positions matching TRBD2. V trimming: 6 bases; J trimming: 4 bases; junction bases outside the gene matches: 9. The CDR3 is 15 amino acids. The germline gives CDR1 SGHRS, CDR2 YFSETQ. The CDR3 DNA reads TGCGCCAGCAACAGACTAGCGGAGGGGTCAGATACGCAGTATTTT. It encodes CASNRLAEGSDTQYF.

The CDR3 protein is CASSRSREWVRELFF. The CDR3 DNA sequence: TGTGCCAGCAGCAGATCACGGGAGTGGGTCCGGGAGCTGTTTTTT. This chain joins TRBV14 and TRBJ2-2, with a weak D call TRBD2 (6 bases). V was pared by 5 bases and J by 9 bases, with 19 bases between. Germline V gene lookup returns CDR1 SGHDN and CDR2 FVKESK. The CDR3 is 15 residues long.

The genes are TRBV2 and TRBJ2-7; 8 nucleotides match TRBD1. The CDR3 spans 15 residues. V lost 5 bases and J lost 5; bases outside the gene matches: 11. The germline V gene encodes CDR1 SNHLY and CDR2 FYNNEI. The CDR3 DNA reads TGTGCCAGCAGTAAGACTCAGGGGGCCCGGAACGAGCAGTACTTC. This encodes CASSKTQGARNEQYF.

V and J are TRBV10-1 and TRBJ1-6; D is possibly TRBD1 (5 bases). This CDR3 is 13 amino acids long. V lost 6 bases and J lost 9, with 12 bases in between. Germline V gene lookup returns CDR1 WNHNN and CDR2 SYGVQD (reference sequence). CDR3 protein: CASRGRGGSPLHF. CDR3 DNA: TGCGCCAGCAGAGGACGGGGGGGTTCACCCCTCCACTTT.

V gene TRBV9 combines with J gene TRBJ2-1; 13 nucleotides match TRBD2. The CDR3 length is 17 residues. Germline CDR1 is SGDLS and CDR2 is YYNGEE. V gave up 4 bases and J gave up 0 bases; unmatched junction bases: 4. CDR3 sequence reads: CASSPGTSGISYNEQFF. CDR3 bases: TGTGCCAGCAGCCCTGGGACTAGCGGGATCTCCTACAATGAGCAGTTCTTC.

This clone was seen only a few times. For the CDR3, the DNA is TGTGCCAGCAGCTTCGCTAGCGCCTATTCCTACGAGCAGTACTTC. Amino acid sequence: CASSFASAYSYEQYF. J is TRBJ2-7 and V is TRBV7-9; D perhaps matches TRBD2 (6 bases). CDR1 and CDR2 (germline): SEHNR, FQNEAQ (reference sequence). V lost 3 bases and J 1 base, leaving 13 bases between the germline ends. This CDR3 comprises 15 residues.

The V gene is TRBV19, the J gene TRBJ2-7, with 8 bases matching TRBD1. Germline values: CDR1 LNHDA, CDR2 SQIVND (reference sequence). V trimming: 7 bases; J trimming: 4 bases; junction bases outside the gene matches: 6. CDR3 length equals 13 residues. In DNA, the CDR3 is TGTGCCAGTATAGGGCAGGGGGCATACGAGCAGTACTTC. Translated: CASIGQGAYEQYF.

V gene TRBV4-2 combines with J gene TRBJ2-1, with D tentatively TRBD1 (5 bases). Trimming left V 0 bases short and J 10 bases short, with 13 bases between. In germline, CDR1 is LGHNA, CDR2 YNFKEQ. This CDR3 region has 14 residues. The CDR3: CASSQDFRVGEQFF. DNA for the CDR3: TGTGCCAGCAGCCAAGATTTCAGGGTGGGCGAGCAGTTCTTC.

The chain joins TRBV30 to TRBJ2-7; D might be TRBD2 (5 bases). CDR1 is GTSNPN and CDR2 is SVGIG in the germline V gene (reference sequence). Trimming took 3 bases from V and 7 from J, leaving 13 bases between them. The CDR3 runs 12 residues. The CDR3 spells CAWRGDRREQYF. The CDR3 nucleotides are TGTGCCTGGAGGGGCGATCGGAGGGAGCAGTACTTC.

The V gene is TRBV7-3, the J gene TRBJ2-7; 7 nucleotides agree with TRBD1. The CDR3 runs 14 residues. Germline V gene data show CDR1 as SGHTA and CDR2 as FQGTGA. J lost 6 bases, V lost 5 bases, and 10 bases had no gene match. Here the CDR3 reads CASSPGPRQGEQYF. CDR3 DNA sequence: TGTGCCAGCAGCCCGGGGCCCCGACAGGGCGAGCAGTACTTC.

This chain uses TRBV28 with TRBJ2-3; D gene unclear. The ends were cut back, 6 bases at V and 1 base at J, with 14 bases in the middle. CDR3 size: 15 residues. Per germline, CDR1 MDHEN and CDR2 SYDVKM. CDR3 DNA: TGTGCCAGCAGGCCCCCGGGTTTGGGCACAGATACGCAGTATTTT. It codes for CASRPPGLGTDTQYF.

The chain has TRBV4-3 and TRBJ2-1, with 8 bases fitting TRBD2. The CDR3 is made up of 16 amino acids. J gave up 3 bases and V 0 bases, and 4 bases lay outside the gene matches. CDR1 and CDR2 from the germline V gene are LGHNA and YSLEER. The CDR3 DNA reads TGCGCCAGCAGCCAAGAATACGCGGGAGGCTACAATGAGCAGTTCTTC. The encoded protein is CASSQEYAGGYNEQFF.

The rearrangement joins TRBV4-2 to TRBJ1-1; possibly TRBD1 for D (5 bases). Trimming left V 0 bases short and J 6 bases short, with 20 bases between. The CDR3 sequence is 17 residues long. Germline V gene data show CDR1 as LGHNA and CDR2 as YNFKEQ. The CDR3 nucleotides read TGTGCCAGCAGCCAAGAGTTCGTGACGTTTGGAGGGGCTGAAGCTTTCTTT. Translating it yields CASSQEFVTFGGAEAFF.

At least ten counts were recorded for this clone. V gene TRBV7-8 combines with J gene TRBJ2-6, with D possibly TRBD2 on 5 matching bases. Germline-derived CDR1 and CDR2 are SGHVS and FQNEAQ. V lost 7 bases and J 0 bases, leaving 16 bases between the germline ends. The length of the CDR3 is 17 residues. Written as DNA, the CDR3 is TGTGCCAGCACCCGAGGGCACGCCACCTCTGGGGCCAACGTCCTGACTTTC. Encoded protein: CASTRGHATSGANVLTF.

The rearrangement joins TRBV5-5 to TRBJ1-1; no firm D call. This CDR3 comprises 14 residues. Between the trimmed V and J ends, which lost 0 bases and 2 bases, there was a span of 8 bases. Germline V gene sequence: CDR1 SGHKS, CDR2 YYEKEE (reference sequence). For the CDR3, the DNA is TGTGCCAGCAGCTTGGCCCCTGATAACACTGAAGCTTTCTTT. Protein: CASSLAPDNTEAFF.

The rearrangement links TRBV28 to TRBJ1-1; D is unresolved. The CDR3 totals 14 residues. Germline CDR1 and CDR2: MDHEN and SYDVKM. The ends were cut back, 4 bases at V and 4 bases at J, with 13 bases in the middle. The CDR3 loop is CASSSGLRSTEAFF. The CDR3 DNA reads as TGTGCCAGCAGTTCGGGTTTAAGATCCACTGAAGCTTTCTTT.

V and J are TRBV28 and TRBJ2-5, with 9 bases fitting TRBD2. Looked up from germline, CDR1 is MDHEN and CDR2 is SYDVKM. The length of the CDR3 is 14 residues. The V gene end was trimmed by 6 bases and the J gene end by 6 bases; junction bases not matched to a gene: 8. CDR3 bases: TGTGCCAGCAGCGTAGCGGGAGTGTCGAAGACCCAGTACTTC. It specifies CASSVAGVSKTQYF.

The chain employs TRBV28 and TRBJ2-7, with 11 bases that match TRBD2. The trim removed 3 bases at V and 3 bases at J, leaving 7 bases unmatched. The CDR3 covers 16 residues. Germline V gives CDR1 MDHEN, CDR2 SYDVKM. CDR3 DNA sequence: TGTGCCAGCAGTTTCATCACTAGCGGGAGTCTCTACGAGCAGTACTTC. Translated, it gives CASSFITSGSLYEQYF. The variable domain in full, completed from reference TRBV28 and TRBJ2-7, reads DVKVTQSSRYLVKRTGEKVFLECVQDMDHENMFWYRQDPGLGLRLIYFSYDVKMKEKGDIPEGYSVSREKKERFSLILESASTNQTSMYLCASSFITSGSLYEQYFGPGTRLTVT.